The 3 T cell receptor beta chains below all came from one sample that was sequenced in a study of cytotoxic CD8 clonotypes in ibrutinib-treated CLL. This table comes from immunoSEQ multiplex PCR, and its TCRdb copy is limited to in-frame clones, with some not included. The sample records around 250,000 clones, less than 75% being singletons. Sequencing used PBMCs, obtained after 24 months of ibrutinib treatment. Receptors were obtained from a human donor with chronic lymphocytic leukemia.

To note about this clone: In the same sample, other DNA sequences code for this CDR3. The chain carries TRBV6-5 and TRBJ2-3; D unclear. This CDR3 is 14 amino acids long. Germline CDR1 and CDR2: MNHEY and SVGAGI. Between the trimmed V and J ends, which lost 0 bases and 0 bases, there was a span of 4 bases. CDR3 protein: CASSYSGSTDTQYF. CDR3 coding DNA: TGTGCCAGCAGTTACTCCGGGAGCACAGATACGCAGTATTTT.

In this sample, this clone turned up a few times. The J gene is TRBJ2-7, the V gene TRBV11-3, with D possibly called TRBD1 or TRBD2 (6 bases each). The germline gives CDR1 SGHNT, CDR2 YENEEA. The CDR3 contains 16 residues. The germline V and J ends were trimmed by 0 bases and 0 bases, with 12 bases remaining between them. CDR3 coding DNA: TGTGCCAGCAGCTTAGAGCGTGGAGGGGGCTCCTACGAGCAGTACTTC. Translated, it gives CASSLERGGGSYEQYF.

The chain combines TRBV28 with TRBJ2-5, with TRBD2 as a possible D gene (5 bases). V was cut by 7 bases and J by 10 bases, with 19 bases left in between. The germline V gene encodes CDR1 MDHEN and CDR2 SYDVKM. This CDR3 contains 13 residues. The CDR3 bases are TGTGCCAGCATTTCTAGCCGAAACTTGGGCCAGTACTTC. Protein product: CASISSRNLGQYF.